This TCR beta chain was captured in a study of T cell changes during pregnancy in multiple sclerosis. The CDR3 spans 15 residues. V lost 0 bases, J lost 10 bases, and 15 bases lay in between. CDR1 is MNHEY, CDR2 SVGAGI, per germline. The data were produced by immunoSEQ multiplex PCR, yet TCRdb's version contains in-frame clones alone and is incomplete. The sample records some 42,000 clones, 85% to 95% being singletons. This receptor was taken from a female donor with multiple sclerosis, enrolled in a pregnancy study. The chain carries TRBV6-5 and TRBJ1-4; D possibly corresponds to TRBD1 (5 bases). The material sequenced was CD4+ T cells from peripheral blood mononuclear cells, taken in the third trimester of pregnancy. For the CDR3, the DNA is TGTGCCAGCAGTTACTCGAGGGGTCGGGAGGGAAAACTGTTTTTT. Translated: CASSYSRGREGKLFF.